Here is one TCR beta chain with its context. Its target is not known. Exclusion applied to patients with other autoimmune diseases, uncontrolled infections, pregnancy or lactation. The sample comes from a study of Graves' ophthalmopathy and Graves' hyperthyroidism. Study information: Hyperthyroidism is called stable when no ophthalmopathy develops within 18 months of follow-up. Study findings and constraints: The model flagged ophthalmopathy progression at 65% to 71% sensitivity and nearly 75% specificity. Blood samples also showed most expanded thyroid clonotypes exceeding 0.001 frequency.

RNA transcripts served as template for amplifying TCR beta CDR3 sequences. Second-round multiplex PCR came after a first-round RT-PCR that employed HTBI primers. One entry per CDR3 protein, called by TCRdb with MiXCR from the multiplex PCR reads. This sample has around 1.1 million distinct CDR3 sequences, with approximately 35% found just once. Sequencing was done on a sample of peripheral blood or thyroid tissue (not recorded which). The clonotype comes from an adult man with Graves' hyperthyroidism.

The chain's CDR3 is CASSRGRVDEQYF. The CDR3 DNA follows: TGTGCCAGCAGTCGAGGGAGAGTCGACGAGCAGTACTTC. The chain has TRBV7-2 and TRBJ2-7; perhaps TRBD2 as D (5 bases). Germline V CDR1 and CDR2: SGHTA, FQGNSA. V lost 6 bases and J 5 bases, leaving 14 bases between the germline ends. The CDR3 extends over 13 amino acids.